This T cell receptor (beta chain) was found in a study of neurological immune-mediated disorders. This clonotype was recorded many times. Germline CDR1 MGHRA, CDR2 YSYEKL. This CDR3 is built from 19 residues. J gave up 1 base and V 0 bases, and 6 bases lay outside the gene matches. Using its own MiXCR run on the 5' RACE reads, TCRdb lists one record per CDR3 protein. The sample shows approximately 77,000 distinct CDR3 sequences, about 9.7% of them seen only once. The unsorted libraries were produced from 2 million PBMCs held at -80 C. The chain has TRBV4-1 and TRBJ2-1; 13 nucleotides line up with TRBD2. The TCR was taken from a man in his fifties in good health. Specimen: PBMCs. The CDR3 sequence is CASSQEGTSGAPSYNEQFF. The DNA for the CDR3 is TGCGCCAGCAGCCAAGAAGGGACTAGCGGGGCCCCTTCCTACAATGAGCAGTTCTTC.